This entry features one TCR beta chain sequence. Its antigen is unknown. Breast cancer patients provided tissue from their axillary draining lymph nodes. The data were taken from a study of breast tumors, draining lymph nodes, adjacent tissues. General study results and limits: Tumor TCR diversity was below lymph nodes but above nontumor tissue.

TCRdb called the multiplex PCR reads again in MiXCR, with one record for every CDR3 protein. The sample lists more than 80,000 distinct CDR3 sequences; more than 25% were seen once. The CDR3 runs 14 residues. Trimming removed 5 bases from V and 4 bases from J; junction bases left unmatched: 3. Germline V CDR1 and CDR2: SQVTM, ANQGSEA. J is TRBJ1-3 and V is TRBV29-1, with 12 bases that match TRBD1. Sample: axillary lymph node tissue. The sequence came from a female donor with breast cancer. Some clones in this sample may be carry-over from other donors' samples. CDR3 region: CSVWDRGPGNTIYF. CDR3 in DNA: TGCAGCGTTTGGGACAGGGGGCCGGGAAACACCATATATTTT.